The source of this TCR beta chain is a study of blood T cell repertoires in COVID-19. Authors' methods: How many nucleated cells were present was estimated from reference gene primer amplification. Here immunoSEQ multiplex PCR was the method, and the copy in TCRdb shows in-frame clones only, minus some. The V and J calls and clone size were taken over from that table, and D and trimming were inferred from the DNA. The sample has around 130,000 clones; 84% are singletons. This CDR3 is built from 14 residues. Germline CDR1 WSHSY, CDR2 SAAADI. The J segment lost 4 bases and the V segment lost 9 bases, leaving 11 bases of the junction unmatched.

J is TRBJ1-2 and V is TRBV10-2, with 7 bases identical to TRBD1. The receptor comes from a man between 25 and 39 years old with COVID-19, enrolled during active disease. The sequencing input was peripheral blood. The CDR3 nucleotides are TGCGCCAGTGTCCGGGACAGTCTCGGCTATGGCTACACCTTC. It yields the protein CASVRDSLGYGYTF.